The T cell receptor beta chain described here comes from a study of blood T cell repertoires in COVID-19 (TCRdb year 2020). With respect to the entire study: Samples from collaborators originated in the United States, Italy and Spain and spanned both the acute and convalescent phases of COVID-19. The sample metadata nearly always contained a de-identified subject ID, COVID-19 status, age in years and sex. The material from the prospective study consisted of cDNA or gDNA derived from T cells, B-cell-depleted T cells, or PBMCs. The repertoires were made available in a free public database intended to serve as a resource for research on the immune response to SARS-CoV-2. The dataset comprised deeply sampled blood TCRbeta repertoires from subjects exposed to, actively infected with, or recovered from COVID-19. The samples were drawn from two sources: the first 160 participants of the ongoing ImmuneRACE study, and 950 to 1,500 subjects contributed by 6 global collaborators. HLA class I and class II types, where available, came from metadata supplied by the sample provider rather than from assay-based typing. Study-wide findings and limitations: The quantity of clinical and demographic metadata differed by source and by participant and was supplied without curation.

Spanning cysteine to phenylalanine, the CDR3 consists of 15 amino acids. Only the CDR3 region is kept as DNA, spanning 45 bases read in frame from base 1. Based on the germline V gene (reference sequence), the CDR1 and CDR2 sequences are SEHNR and FQNEAQ. Germline trimming: 4 bases from V, 7 bases from J; junction bases outside gene matches: 8. There are a few counts of this clone. The antigen this receptor binds is unknown. Base qualities are not recorded, but no much larger clone differs from it by a single base. TCRbeta CDR3 regions were amplified from genomic DNA by means of the immunoSEQ Assay, a bias-controlled multiplex PCR. On the study's bioinformatics: Nucleated cell counts per sample were estimated from amplification of reference gene primers within the assay. Sequence reads were collapsed and filtered to measure the absolute abundance of every unique TCRbeta CDR3 rearrangement. Productive Simpson clonality was computed per sample as the square root of Simpson's diversity index over productive rearrangements. TCRdb stores this immuneACCESS table with in-frame sequences only. Part of the clones is absent; in the studies checked, under half of the shortfall reflects unresolved V genes, and no reason is known for the rest. D and trimming were read from the DNA, whereas the V and J calls and clone size are those reported in that table. This sample gives roughly 130,000 clones in total; over 75% of them show up just once. The ten largest clonotypes hold 16% of the sample.

Whole blood was collected in K2EDTA tubes by collaborating institutions according to the institutions' own protocols. Collaborator samples were shipped for TCRbeta analysis as frozen whole blood, isolated PBMCs, or DNA extracted from either sample type. The sequence derives from a man in his sixties with active or convalescent COVID-19. This sequence uses TRBV7-9 and TRBJ2-1; 9 bases in the middle match TRBD2. Sequences were obtained from peripheral blood. The bases read TGTGCCAGCAGCTCTACCGGGACTAGCTGGAATGAGCAGTTCTTC. It is translated as CASSSTGTSWNEQFF. With all but the CDR3 taken from the reference TRBV7-9 and TRBJ2-1 genes, the full variable domain is: DTGVSQNPRHKITKRGQNVTFRCDPISEHNRLYWYRQTLGQGPEFLTYFQNEAQLEKSRLLSDRFSAERPKGSFSTLEIQRTEQGDSAMYLCASSSTGTSWNEQFFGPGTRLTVL.